The 9 T cell receptor beta chains presented below share a single source sample, sequenced in a study of neoadjuvant anti-PD-1 for oral cavity cancer. Data came from immunoSEQ multiplex PCR; TCRdb stores just in-frame clones and leaves some out. The profile shows approximately 15,000 clones, 70% to 75% of them singletons. As for time point: after neoadjuvant nivolumab, at surgical resection. This sample comprised PBMCs, obtained after nivolumab (anti-PD-1) treatment. The receptors were sampled from a person between 40 and 85 years old with oral cavity squamous cell carcinoma.

This clone was detected only a few times. This sequence joins TRBV25-1 and TRBJ1-2; perhaps TRBD1 as D (6 bases). CDR1 is MGHDK, CDR2 SYGVNS, per germline. V lost 1 base to trimming and J lost 3 bases, with 9 bases between them. The length of the CDR3 is 14 residues. This CDR3 reads CASSELNRDYGYTF. As DNA, the CDR3 is TGTGCCAGCAGTGAATTGAACAGGGACTATGGCTACACCTTC.

This clone was recorded a few times. This rearrangement joins TRBV5-4 to TRBJ1-4; a possible D gene is TRBD1 (5 bases). The V gene's germline CDR1 is SGHNT and CDR2 YYREEE (reference sequence). Trimming took off 1 base at V and 1 base at J, with 11 bases between the two ends. The CDR3 has 16 residues. The CDR3 nucleotides are TGTGCCAGCAGCTTGTTGGGACTTCAAACTAATGAAAAACTGTTTTTT. It is translated as CASSLLGLQTNEKLFF.

The J gene is TRBJ2-1, the V gene TRBV19, with TRBD1 matching over 9 bases. V was pared by 7 bases and J by 6 bases, with 13 bases of the junction left unmatched. The CDR3 length is 16 residues. Germline loops: CDR1 LNHDA, CDR2 SQIVND (reference sequence). CDR3 residues: CASTFSYRGPGNEQFF. The CDR3 nucleotides read TGTGCCAGTACCTTCTCATACAGGGGGCCGGGCAATGAGCAGTTCTTC.

V usage is TRBV2 and J usage is TRBJ2-4; D is perhaps TRBD1 (6 bases). This CDR3 has 17 amino acids. CDR1 is SNHLY and CDR2 is FYNNEI in the germline V gene. The V end lost 6 bases, the J end lost 0 bases, and 18 bases lay between the germline ends. The CDR3 DNA reads as TGTGCCAGCAGGGCCGACAGGTTCCTTACAGCCAAAAACATTCAGTACTTC. It translates to CASRADRFLTAKNIQYF.

The chain joins TRBV11-1 to TRBJ2-7, with 12 bases lining up with TRBD2. This CDR3 is 16 amino acids long. The V segment lost 5 bases and the J segment 1 base; nucleotides outside the gene matches: 6. Germline V CDR1 and CDR2: SGHAT, FQDESV (reference sequence). The CDR3 bases are TGTGCCAGCAGCCAGACAGGACTAGCGGGATCCTACGAGCAGTACTTC. It is translated as CASSQTGLAGSYEQYF.

V is TRBV30 and J is TRBJ1-3; no definite D call. The CDR3 is 14 residues long. Germline V gene data show CDR1 as GTSNPN and CDR2 as SVGIG (reference sequence). Trimming removed 2 bases from V and 0 bases from J, with 8 bases in between. The CDR3 DNA is TGTGCCTGGAGTCGGTTTAGCTCTGGAAACACCATATATTTT. Translating it yields CAWSRFSSGNTIYF.

V gene TRBV11-2 combines with J gene TRBJ2-7; D is unresolved. This CDR3 spans 14 amino acids. The V gene's germline CDR1 is SGHAT and CDR2 FQNNGV. The V and J ends lost 3 bases and 2 bases respectively, with 11 bases between them. CDR3 in DNA: TGTGCCAGCAGCTTCTCGGCAGGTACCTACGAGCAGTACTTC. Translation gives CASSFSAGTYEQYF.

This chain uses TRBV7-8 with TRBJ2-7; either TRBD1 or TRBD2 may supply D (5 bases each). CDR1 and CDR2 from the germline V gene are SGHVS and FQNEAQ. V dropped 5 bases and J dropped 0 bases, with 5 bases sitting between them. This CDR3 spans 12 amino acids. Written as DNA, the CDR3 is TGTGCCAGCAGCGGGACCTCCTACGAGCAGTACTTC. The encoded protein is CASSGTSYEQYF.

CDR3 bases: TGCAGCGTTGTGCAACAGGGGGCCGGCTATGGCTACACCTTC. This translates into CSVVQQGAGYGYTF. The genes are TRBV29-1 and TRBJ1-2; 9 nucleotides agree with TRBD1. V lost 4 bases and J lost 4; bases outside the gene matches: 7. The CDR3 runs to 14 residues. Germline V gives CDR1 SQVTM, CDR2 ANQGSEA.